These 19 T cell receptor beta chains originate from one sample sequenced in a study of technical replicates of blood from several donors. Sequencing was performed with immunoSEQ multiplex PCR; in TCRdb, only in-frame clones are kept and a portion is missing. The sample lists 74,000 or so clones, approximately 91% occurring once. The material sequenced was T cells isolated from PBMCs. The receptors shown here come from a human donor in good health.

The sample holds a few counts of this clone. The V call is TRBV7-9, the J call TRBJ2-2, with D maybe TRBD2 (5 bases). Trimming removed 8 bases from V and 2 bases from J, with 18 bases in between. The CDR3 runs to 16 residues. Germline CDR1 SEHNR, CDR2 FQNEAQ (reference sequence). The CDR3 sequence: CASGPRGRSNTGELFF. CDR3 DNA: TGTGCCAGCGGTCCAAGAGGGCGGAGTAACACCGGGGAGCTGTTTTTT. Full variable domain (missing parts from reference TRBV7-9 and TRBJ2-2): DTGVSQNPRHKITKRGQNVTFRCDPISEHNRLYWYRQTLGQGPEFLTYFQNEAQLEKSRLLSDRFSAERPKGSFSTLEIQRTEQGDSAMYLCASGPRGRSNTGELFFGEGSRLTVL.

The rearrangement joins TRBV7-2 to TRBJ1-2; D not resolved. CDR3 length equals 13 residues. Trimming left V 3 bases short and J 3 bases short, with 8 bases between. Germline loops: CDR1 SGHTA, CDR2 FQGNSA. CDR3 DNA sequence: TGTGCCAGCAGCTTTAGAGCCTACTATGGCTACACCTTC. This codes for CASSFRAYYGYTF.

This sequence joins TRBV27 and TRBJ1-1; maybe TRBD1 (5 bases). The CDR3 spans 16 residues. In germline, CDR1 is MNHEY, CDR2 SMNVEV (reference sequence). Trimming pared 5 bases from V and 1 base from J, leaving 17 bases between. The CDR3 DNA sequence: TGTGCCAGCAGTCCTAACCCGGGACTGCAGAACACTGAAGCTTTCTTT. Protein: CASSPNPGLQNTEAFF.

The rearrangement uses TRBV27 and TRBJ1-5; D is possibly TRBD1 (6 bases). This CDR3 is built from 15 residues. Trimming left V 4 bases short and J 0 bases short, with 10 bases between. Germline lookup yields CDR1 MNHEY and CDR2 SMNVEV (reference sequence). The CDR3 region is CASSSTGYSNQPQHF. In DNA, the CDR3 is TGTGCCAGCAGTTCGACAGGATATAGCAATCAGCCCCAGCATTTT.

The CDR3 DNA follows: TGTGCCAGTAGTATAGGACAGGGGGCATTATACACTGAAGCTTTCTTT. Translation: CASSIGQGALYTEAFF. The chain has TRBV19 and TRBJ1-1, with TRBD1 matching over 10 bases. The CDR3 has 16 residues. V lost 1 base and J lost 3; bases outside the gene matches: 5. The germline V gene has CDR1 LNHDA and CDR2 SQIVND (reference sequence).

The CDR3 loop is CASSLDALGEQFF. DNA for the CDR3: TGTGCCAGCAGCTTAGATGCGCTTGGTGAGCAGTTCTTC. The rearrangement uses TRBV11-2 and TRBJ2-1; D gene unclear. This CDR3 has 13 amino acids. Germline V CDR1 and CDR2: SGHAT, FQNNGV. The V end was cut by 0 bases, the J end by 9 bases, with 9 bases between.

The V gene is TRBV28, the J gene TRBJ1-1; D is undetermined. Germline CDR1 MDHEN, CDR2 SYDVKM. The CDR3 contains 11 residues. The V end lost 1 base, the J end lost 7 bases, and 4 bases lay between the germline ends. The CDR3 is CASSLYHEAFF. DNA for the CDR3: TGTGCCAGCAGTTTATATCATGAAGCTTTCTTT.

This chain uses TRBV30 with TRBJ1-1, with D perhaps matching TRBD1 (5 bases). Germline CDR1 and CDR2: GTSNPN and SVGIG (reference sequence). This CDR3 has 14 residues. Trimming left V 0 bases short and J 7 bases short, with 15 bases between. CDR3 region: CAWSVKGQYREAFF. DNA of the CDR3: TGTGCCTGGAGTGTTAAAGGACAATACCGTGAAGCTTTCTTT. Full variable domain (outside the CDR3, taken from reference TRBV30 and TRBJ1-1): SQTIHQWPATLVQPVGSPLSLECTVEGTSNPNLYWYRQAAGRGLQLLFYSVGIGQISSEVPQNLSASRPQDRQFILSSKKLLLSDSGFYLCAWSVKGQYREAFFGQGTRLTVV.

The V call is TRBV6-5, the J call TRBJ2-1; maybe TRBD1 (5 bases). From germline, CDR1 is MNHEY and CDR2 SVGAGI. V was pared by 5 bases and J by 0 bases, with 11 bases between. The CDR3 runs to 15 residues. The CDR3 coding sequence is TGTGCCAGCAGTCCAACCGACAGCTCCTACAATGAGCAGTTCTTC. Its protein product is CASSPTDSSYNEQFF.

This clone appeared a few times. The V gene is TRBV18, the J gene TRBJ1-1, with 7 bases identical to TRBD1. The CDR3 has 14 amino acids. With 8 bases clipped from V and 1 base from J, the junction kept 7 bases outside the gene matches. Per germline, CDR1 KGHSH and CDR2 LQKENI. DNA of the CDR3: TGTGCCAGCAAAACCGGGACAGCGAACACTGAAGCTTTCTTT. Its translation is CASKTGTANTEAFF.

V usage is TRBV5-1 and J usage is TRBJ1-4; TRBD1 might be the D (6 bases). V was cut by 4 bases and J by 3 bases, with 10 bases left in between. This CDR3 region has 14 residues. The V gene's germline CDR1 is SGHRS and CDR2 YFSETQ. This CDR3 is CASSTRTANEKLFF. CDR3 bases: TGCGCCAGCAGCACACGGACAGCTAATGAAAAACTGTTTTTT.

Concerning this clone itself: Other DNA sequences from this sample encode an identical CDR3 as well. The genes are TRBV9 and TRBJ2-7; TRBD2 aligns across 13 bases. The CDR3 has 15 residues. V trimming: 2 bases; J trimming: 2 bases; junction bases outside the gene matches: 1. CDR1 is SGDLS, CDR2 YYNGEE, per germline. The CDR3 DNA reads TGTGCCAGCAGCGTGGGGACTAGCGGGGCCTACGAGCAGTACTTC. Protein sequence: CASSVGTSGAYEQYF.

V is TRBV27 and J is TRBJ2-7; 9 bases are a match to TRBD2. In germline, CDR1 is MNHEY, CDR2 SMNVEV (reference sequence). V shed 3 bases and J 4 bases; nucleotides not matched to a gene: 4. This CDR3 is built from 14 residues. The CDR3 reads CASSFSGSRYEQYF. Written as DNA, the CDR3 is TGTGCCAGCAGTTTTAGCGGGAGCAGGTACGAGCAGTACTTC.

V usage is TRBV6-1 and J usage is TRBJ2-7; no reliable D call. From germline, CDR1 is MNHNS and CDR2 SASEGT. There are 14 residues in the CDR3. V lost 0 bases and J 4 bases, leaving 10 bases between the germline ends. This CDR3 is CASSEATRHYEQYF. CDR3 in DNA: TGTGCCAGCAGTGAAGCGACTCGCCATTACGAGCAGTACTTC.

This sequence joins TRBV19 and TRBJ1-1; D might be TRBD1 (6 bases). Trimming stripped 1 base from V and 0 bases from J, with 12 bases between. Looked up from germline, CDR1 is LNHDA and CDR2 is SQIVND (reference sequence). CDR3 length: 16 residues. The CDR3 loop reads CASSIAPRGLNTEAFF. DNA for the CDR3: TGTGCCAGTAGTATAGCACCCAGGGGTCTGAACACTGAAGCTTTCTTT.

This chain links TRBV18 with TRBJ1-1, with TRBD1 matching 11 bases. Trimming removed 6 bases from V and 3 bases from J; junction bases left unmatched: 9. The CDR3 is 16 residues long. From germline, CDR1 is KGHSH and CDR2 LQKENI. The CDR3 DNA sequence: TGTGCCAGCTCGTACTGGACAGGGGGCCTACACACTGAAGCTTTCTTT. Translated: CASSYWTGGLHTEAFF.

V gene TRBV19 combines with J gene TRBJ1-2; no definite D call. V was pared by 7 bases and J by 7 bases, with 22 bases between. Germline V gene data show CDR1 as LNHDA and CDR2 as SQIVND (reference sequence). CDR3 length: 15 residues. CDR3 sequence: CASKEERQLPPGYTF. The CDR3 DNA sequence: TGTGCCAGTAAAGAGGAGCGGCAATTACCCCCTGGCTACACCTTC. Full variable domain (missing parts from reference TRBV19 and TRBJ1-2): DGGITQSPKYLFRKEGQNVTLSCEQNLNHDAMYWYRQDPGQGLRLIYYSQIVNDFQKGDIAEGYSVSREKKESFPLTVTSAQKNPTAFYLCASKEERQLPPGYTFGSGTRLTVV.

The V gene is TRBV25-1, the J gene TRBJ1-3, with 7 positions matching TRBD1. The CDR3 consists of 14 residues. CDR1 and CDR2 (germline): MGHDK, SYGVNS. J was trimmed by 2 bases and V by 4 bases; bases with no gene match: 2. The CDR3 loop is CASSVQGPGNTIYF. CDR3 nucleotides: TGTGCCAGCAGTGTACAGGGGCCTGGAAACACCATATATTTT. Based on the CDR3 plus reference TRBV25-1 and TRBJ1-3, the full variable domain is EADIYQTPRYLVIGTGKKITLECSQTMGHDKMYWYQQDPGMELHLIHYSYGVNSTEKGDLSSESTVSRIRTEHFPLTLESARPSHTSQYLCASSVQGPGNTIYFGEGSWLTVV.

The V gene is TRBV9, the J gene TRBJ2-7, with 10 bases identical to TRBD1. Losses at the gene ends were 3 bases for V and 4 bases for J; bases not matched to a gene: 4. The CDR3 is 14 amino acids. CDR1 and CDR2 (germline): SGDLS, YYNGEE. The CDR3 loop reads CASSGGTGEYEQYF. In DNA form, the CDR3 reads TGTGCCAGCAGCGGCGGGACAGGGGAATACGAGCAGTACTTC.